This entry concerns a single TCR beta chain. The protocol was immunoSEQ multiplex PCR, while the TCRdb copy is restricted to in-frame clones and leaves out a portion. The sample yields around 230,000 clones, around 83% seen once. The record originates from a study of blood T cell repertoires in COVID-19. Study as a whole: From the United States, Italy and Spain came samples of acute and convalescent COVID-19.

Sequencing was carried out using peripheral blood. This TCR was sampled from a woman aged 45-59 years with acute or convalescent COVID-19.

The CDR3 DNA follows: TGTGCCACCAGTGACCACGACCGGACTCACAATGAGCAGTTCTTC. Its translation: CATSDHDRTHNEQFF. This rearrangement joins TRBV24-1 to TRBJ2-1; D is perhaps TRBD2 (5 bases). The CDR3 extends over 15 amino acids. Germline V gives CDR1 KGHDR, CDR2 SFDVKD. Trimming took off 4 bases at V and 5 bases at J, with 14 bases between the two ends.